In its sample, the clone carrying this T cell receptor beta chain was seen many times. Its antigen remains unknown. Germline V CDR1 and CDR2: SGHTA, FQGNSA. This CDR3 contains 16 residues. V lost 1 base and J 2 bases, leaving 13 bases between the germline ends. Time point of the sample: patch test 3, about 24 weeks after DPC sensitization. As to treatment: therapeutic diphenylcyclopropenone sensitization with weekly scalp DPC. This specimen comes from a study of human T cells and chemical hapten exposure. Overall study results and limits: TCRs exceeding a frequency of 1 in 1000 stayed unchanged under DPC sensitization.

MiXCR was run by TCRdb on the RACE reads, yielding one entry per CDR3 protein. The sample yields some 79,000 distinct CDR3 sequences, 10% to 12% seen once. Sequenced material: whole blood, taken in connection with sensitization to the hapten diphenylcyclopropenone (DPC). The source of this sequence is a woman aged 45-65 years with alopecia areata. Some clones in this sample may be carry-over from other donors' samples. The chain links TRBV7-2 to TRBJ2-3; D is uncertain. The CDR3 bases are TGTGCCAGCAGCTTAGTGTCGGGTCGGCTCACAGATACGCAGTATTTT. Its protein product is CASSLVSGRLTDTQYF.